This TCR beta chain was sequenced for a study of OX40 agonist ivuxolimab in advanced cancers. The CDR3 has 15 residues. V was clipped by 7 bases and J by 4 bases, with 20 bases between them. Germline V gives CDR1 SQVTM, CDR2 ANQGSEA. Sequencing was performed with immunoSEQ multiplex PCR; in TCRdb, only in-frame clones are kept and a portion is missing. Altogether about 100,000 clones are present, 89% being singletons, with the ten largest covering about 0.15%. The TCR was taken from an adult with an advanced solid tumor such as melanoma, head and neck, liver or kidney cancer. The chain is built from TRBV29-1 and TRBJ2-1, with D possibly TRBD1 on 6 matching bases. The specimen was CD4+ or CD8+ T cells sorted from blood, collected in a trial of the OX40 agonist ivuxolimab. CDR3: CSGGYTGMTYNEQFF. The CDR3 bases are TGCAGCGGGGGATACACAGGGATGACTTACAATGAGCAGTTCTTC.